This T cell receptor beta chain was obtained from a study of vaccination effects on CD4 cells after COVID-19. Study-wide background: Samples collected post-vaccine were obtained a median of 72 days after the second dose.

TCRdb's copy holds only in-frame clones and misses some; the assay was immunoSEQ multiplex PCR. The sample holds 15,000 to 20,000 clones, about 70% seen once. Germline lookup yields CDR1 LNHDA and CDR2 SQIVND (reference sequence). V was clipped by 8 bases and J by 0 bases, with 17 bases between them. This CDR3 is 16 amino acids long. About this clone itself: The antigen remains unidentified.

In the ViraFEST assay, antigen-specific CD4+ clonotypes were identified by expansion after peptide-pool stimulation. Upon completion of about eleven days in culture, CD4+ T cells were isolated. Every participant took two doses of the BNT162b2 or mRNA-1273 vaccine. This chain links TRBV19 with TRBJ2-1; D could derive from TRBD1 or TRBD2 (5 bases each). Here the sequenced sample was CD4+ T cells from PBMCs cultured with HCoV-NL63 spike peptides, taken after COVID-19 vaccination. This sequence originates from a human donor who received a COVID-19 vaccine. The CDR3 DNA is TGTGCCAGTTTGTCTCTCGGGGCGGGCTCCTACAATGAGCAGTTCTTC. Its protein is CASLSLGAGSYNEQFF.